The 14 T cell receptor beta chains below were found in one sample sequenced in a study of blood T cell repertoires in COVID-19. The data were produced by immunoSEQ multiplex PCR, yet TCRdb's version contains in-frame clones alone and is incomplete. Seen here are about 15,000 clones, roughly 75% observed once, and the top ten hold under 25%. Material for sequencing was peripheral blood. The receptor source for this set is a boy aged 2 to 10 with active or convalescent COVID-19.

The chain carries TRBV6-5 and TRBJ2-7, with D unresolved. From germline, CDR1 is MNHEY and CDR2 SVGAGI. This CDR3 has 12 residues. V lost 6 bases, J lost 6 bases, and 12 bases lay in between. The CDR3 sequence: CASSFGYSEQYF. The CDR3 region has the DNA TGTGCCAGCAGCTTCGGTTACTCCGAGCAGTACTTC.

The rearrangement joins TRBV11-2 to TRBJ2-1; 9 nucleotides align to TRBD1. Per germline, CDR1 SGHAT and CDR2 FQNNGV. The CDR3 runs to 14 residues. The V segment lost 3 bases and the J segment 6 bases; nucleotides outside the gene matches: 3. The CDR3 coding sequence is TGTGCCAGCAGCTTGGGACAGGGACGCAATGAGCAGTTCTTC. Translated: CASSLGQGRNEQFF.

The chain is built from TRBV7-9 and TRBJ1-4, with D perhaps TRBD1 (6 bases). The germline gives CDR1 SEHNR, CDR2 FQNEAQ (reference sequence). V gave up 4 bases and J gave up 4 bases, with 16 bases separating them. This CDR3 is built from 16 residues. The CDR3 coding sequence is TGTGCCAGCAGCTCGTTTCGGACAGCTCTTAATGAAAAACTGTTTTTT. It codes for CASSSFRTALNEKLFF.

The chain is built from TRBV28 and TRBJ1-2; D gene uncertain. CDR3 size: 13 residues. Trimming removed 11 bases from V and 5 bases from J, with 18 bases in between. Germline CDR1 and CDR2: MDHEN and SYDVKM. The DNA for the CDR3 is TGTGCCTCCTCCTCGGCAGGTCCATATGGCTACACCTTC. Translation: CASSSAGPYGYTF.

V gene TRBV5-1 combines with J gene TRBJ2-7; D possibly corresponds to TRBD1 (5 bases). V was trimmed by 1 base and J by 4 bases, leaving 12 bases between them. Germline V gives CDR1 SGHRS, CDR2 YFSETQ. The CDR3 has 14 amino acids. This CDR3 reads CASSLYQGPYEQYF. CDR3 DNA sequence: TGCGCCAGCAGCTTGTATCAGGGCCCATACGAGCAGTACTTC.

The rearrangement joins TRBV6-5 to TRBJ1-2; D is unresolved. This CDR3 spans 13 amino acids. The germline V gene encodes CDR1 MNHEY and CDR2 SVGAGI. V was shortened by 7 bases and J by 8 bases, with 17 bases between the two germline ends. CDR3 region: CASTVRRQRGYTF. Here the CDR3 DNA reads TGTGCCAGCACCGTCCGGCGTCAGCGCGGCTACACCTTC.

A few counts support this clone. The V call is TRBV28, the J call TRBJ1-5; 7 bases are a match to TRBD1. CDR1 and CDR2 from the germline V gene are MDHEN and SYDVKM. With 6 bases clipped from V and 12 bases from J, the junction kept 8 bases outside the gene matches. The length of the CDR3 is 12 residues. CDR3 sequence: CASSPLGGFQHF. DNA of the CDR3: TGTGCCAGCAGCCCACTAGGGGGCTTCCAGCATTTT.

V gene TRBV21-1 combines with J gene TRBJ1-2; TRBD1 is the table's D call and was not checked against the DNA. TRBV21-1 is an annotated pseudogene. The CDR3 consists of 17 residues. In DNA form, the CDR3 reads TGTGCCAGCAGCAAAGGGCAAGGGACACCCCTAAGGGGTGGCTACACCTTC. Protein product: CASSKGQGTPLRGGYTF.

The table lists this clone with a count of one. CDR3 in DNA: TGTGCCAGCAGCCAAGAAGGGGTCGGACTAGCGGGCTACAGCTCCTACAATGAGCAGTTCTTC. It encodes CASSQEGVGLAGYSSYNEQFF. The chain links TRBV14 to TRBJ2-1, with TRBD2 matching over 11 bases. In germline, CDR1 is SGHDN, CDR2 FVKESK. Trimming cost V 0 bases and J 0 bases; bases outside gene matches: 13. The CDR3 is 21 residues long.

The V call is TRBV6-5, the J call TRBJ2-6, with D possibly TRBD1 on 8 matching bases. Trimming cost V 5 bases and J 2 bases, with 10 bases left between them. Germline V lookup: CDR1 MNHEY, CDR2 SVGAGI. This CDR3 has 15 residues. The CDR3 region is CASSTGGAGANVLTF. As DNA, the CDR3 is TGTGCCAGCAGTACAGGGGGGGCTGGGGCCAACGTCCTGACTTTC.

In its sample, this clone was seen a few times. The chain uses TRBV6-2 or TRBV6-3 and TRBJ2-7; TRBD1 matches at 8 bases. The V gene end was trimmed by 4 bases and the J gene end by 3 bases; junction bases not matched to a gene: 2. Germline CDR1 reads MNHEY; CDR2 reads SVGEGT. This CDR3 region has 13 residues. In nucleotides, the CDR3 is TGTGCCAGCAGTTGGGACAGGCTCTACGAGCAGTACTTC. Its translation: CASSWDRLYEQYF.

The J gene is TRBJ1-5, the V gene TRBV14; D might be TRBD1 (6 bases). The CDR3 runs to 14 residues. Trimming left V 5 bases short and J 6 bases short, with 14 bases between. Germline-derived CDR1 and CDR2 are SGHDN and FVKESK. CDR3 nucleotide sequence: TGTGCCAGCAGCGCACAGGGAGAGGGTCAGCCCCAGCATTTT. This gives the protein CASSAQGEGQPQHF.

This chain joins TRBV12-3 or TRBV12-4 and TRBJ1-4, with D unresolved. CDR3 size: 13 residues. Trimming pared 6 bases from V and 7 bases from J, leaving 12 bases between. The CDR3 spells CASSLRGSEKLFF. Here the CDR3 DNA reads TGTGCCAGCAGCCTACGCGGGAGTGAAAAACTGTTTTTT.

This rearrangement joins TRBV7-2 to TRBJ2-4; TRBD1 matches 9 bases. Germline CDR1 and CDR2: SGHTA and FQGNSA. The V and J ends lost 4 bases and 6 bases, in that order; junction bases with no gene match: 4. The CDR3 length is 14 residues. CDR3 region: CASSSGDRVNIQYF. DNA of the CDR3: TGTGCCAGCAGCTCGGGGGACAGGGTAAACATTCAGTACTTC.